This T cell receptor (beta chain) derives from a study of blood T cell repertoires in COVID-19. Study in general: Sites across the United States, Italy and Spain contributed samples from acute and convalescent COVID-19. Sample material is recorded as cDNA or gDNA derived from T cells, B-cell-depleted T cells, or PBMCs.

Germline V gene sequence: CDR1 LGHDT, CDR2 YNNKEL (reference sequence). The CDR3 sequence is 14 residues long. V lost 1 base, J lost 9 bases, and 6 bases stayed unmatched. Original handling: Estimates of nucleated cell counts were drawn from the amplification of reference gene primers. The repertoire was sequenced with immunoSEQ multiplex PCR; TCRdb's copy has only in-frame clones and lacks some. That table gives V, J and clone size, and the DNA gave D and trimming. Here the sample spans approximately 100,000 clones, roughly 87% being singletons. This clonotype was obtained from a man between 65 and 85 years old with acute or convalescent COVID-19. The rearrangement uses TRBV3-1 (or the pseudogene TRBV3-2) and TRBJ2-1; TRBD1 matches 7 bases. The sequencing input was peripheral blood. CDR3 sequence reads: CASSQVDRTGEQFF. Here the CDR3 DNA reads TGTGCCAGCAGCCAAGTGGACAGGACCGGTGAGCAGTTCTTC.